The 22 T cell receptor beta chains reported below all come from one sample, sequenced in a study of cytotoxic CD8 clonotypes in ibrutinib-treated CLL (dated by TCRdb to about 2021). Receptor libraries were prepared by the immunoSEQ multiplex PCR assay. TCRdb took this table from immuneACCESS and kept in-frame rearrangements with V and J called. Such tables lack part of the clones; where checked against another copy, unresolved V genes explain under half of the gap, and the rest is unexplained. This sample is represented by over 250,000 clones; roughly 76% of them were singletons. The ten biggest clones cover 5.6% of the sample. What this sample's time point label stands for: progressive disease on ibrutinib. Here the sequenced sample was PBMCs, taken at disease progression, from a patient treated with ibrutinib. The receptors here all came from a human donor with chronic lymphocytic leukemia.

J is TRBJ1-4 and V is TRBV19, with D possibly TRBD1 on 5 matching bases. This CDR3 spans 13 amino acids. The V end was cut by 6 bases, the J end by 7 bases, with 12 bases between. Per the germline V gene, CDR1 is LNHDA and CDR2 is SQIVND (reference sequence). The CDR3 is CASRPGTSEKLFF. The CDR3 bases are TGTGCCAGTAGGCCGGGGACCAGTGAAAAACTGTTTTTT.

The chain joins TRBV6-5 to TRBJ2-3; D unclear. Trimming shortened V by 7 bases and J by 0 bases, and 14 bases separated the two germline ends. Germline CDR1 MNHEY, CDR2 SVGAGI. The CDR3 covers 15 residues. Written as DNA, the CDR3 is TGTGCCAGCAAAAAAGGCCGGGCAAGCACAGATACGCAGTATTTT. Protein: CASKKGRASTDTQYF.

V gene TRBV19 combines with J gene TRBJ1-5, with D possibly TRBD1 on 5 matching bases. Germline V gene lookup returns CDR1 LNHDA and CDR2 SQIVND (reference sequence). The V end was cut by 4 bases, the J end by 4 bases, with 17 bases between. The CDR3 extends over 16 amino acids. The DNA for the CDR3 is TGTGCCAGTAGTAAAGGATCCCACGGACAAAATCAGCCCCAGCATTTT. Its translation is CASSKGSHGQNQPQHF.

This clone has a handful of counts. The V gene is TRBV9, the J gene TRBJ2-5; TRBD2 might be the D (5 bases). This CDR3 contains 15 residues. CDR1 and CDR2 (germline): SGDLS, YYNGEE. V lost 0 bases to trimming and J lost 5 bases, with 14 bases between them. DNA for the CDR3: TGTGCCAGCAGCGTAGCTGGTGGGAGTCGGGAGACCCAGTACTTC. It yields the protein CASSVAGGSRETQYF.

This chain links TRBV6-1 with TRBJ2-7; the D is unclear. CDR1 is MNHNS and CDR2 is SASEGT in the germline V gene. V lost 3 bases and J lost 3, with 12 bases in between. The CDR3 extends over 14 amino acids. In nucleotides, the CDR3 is TGTGCCAGCAGTGACTTAGGGCAGATCTACGAGCAGTACTTC. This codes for CASSDLGQIYEQYF.

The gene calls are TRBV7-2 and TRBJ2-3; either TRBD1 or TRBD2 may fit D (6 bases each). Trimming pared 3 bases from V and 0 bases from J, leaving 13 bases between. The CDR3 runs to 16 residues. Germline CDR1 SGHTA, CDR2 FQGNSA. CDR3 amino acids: CASSLGGRQSTDTQYF. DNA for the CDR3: TGTGCCAGCAGCTTGGGGGGCCGCCAGAGCACAGATACGCAGTATTTT.

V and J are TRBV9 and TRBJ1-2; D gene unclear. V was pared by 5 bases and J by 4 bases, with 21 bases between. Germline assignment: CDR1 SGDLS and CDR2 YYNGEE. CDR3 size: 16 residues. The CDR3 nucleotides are TGTGCCAGCAGGGGGTCAAATCGGCCGGGATTCTATGGCTACACCTTC. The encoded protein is CASRGSNRPGFYGYTF.

CDR3 DNA: TGCAGCGTCGACAGGGCGAACACCGGGGAGCTGTTTTTT. This encodes CSVDRANTGELFF. This chain joins TRBV29-1 and TRBJ2-2; TRBD1 matches at 7 bases. The CDR3 runs to 13 residues. Per the germline V gene, CDR1 is SQVTM and CDR2 is ANQGSEA. The V segment lost 6 bases and the J segment 0 bases; nucleotides outside the gene matches: 1.

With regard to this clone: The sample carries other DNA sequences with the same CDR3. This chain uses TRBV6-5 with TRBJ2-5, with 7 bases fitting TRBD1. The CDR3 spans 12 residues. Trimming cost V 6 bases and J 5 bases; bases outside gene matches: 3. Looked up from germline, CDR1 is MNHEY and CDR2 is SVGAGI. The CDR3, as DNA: TGTGCCAGCAGCTCAGGGGGTGAGACCCAGTACTTC. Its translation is CASSSGGETQYF.

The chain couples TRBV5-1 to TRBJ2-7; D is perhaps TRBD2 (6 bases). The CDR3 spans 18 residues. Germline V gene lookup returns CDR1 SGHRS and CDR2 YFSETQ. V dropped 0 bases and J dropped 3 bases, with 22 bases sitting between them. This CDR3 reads CASSLGKGLRIAGYEQYF. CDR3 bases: TGCGCCAGCAGCTTGGGGAAGGGACTCCGGATCGCGGGCTACGAGCAGTACTTC.

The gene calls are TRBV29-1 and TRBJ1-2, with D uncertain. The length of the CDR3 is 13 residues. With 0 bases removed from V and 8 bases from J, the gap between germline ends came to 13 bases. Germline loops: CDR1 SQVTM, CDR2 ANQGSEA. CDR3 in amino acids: CSVEDRKKAGYTF. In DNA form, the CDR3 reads TGCAGCGTTGAAGATCGTAAGAAGGCGGGCTACACCTTC.

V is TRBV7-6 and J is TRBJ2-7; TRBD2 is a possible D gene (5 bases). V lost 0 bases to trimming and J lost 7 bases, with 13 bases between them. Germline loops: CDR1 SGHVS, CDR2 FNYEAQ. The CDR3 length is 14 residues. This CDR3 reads CASSLAPRPGEQYF. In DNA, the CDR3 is TGTGCCAGCAGCTTAGCGCCGCGTCCGGGGGAGCAGTACTTC.

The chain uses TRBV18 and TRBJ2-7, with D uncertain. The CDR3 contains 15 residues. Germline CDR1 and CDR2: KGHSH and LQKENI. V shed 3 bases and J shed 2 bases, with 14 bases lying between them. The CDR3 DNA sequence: TGTGCCAGCTCACCCTCTGGGCGGCTGACCTACGAGCAGTACTTC. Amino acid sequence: CASSPSGRLTYEQYF.

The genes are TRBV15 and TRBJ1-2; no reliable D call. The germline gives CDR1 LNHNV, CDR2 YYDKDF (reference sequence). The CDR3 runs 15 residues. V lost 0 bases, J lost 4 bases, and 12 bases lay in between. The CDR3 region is CATSRDRSTVYGYTF. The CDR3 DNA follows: TGTGCCACCAGCAGAGATAGAAGCACCGTCTATGGCTACACCTTC.

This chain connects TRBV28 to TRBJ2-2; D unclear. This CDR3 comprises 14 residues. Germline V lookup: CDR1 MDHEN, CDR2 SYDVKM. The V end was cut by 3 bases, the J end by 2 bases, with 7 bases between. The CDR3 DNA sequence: TGTGCCAGCAGTTTCTCGACAAACACCGGGGAGCTGTTTTTT. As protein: CASSFSTNTGELFF.

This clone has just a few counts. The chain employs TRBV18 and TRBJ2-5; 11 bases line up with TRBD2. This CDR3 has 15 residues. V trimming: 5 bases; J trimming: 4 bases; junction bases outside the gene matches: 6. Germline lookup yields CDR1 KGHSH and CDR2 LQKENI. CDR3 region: CASSGTSGARETQYF. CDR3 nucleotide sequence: TGTGCCAGCTCAGGGACTAGCGGAGCCCGAGAGACCCAGTACTTC.

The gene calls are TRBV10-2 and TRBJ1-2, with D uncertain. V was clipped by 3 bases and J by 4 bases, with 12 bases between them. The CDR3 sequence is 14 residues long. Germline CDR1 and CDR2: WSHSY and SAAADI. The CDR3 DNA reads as TGCGCCAGCAGTGATACGACAACTTTCTATGGCTACACCTTC. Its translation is CASSDTTTFYGYTF.

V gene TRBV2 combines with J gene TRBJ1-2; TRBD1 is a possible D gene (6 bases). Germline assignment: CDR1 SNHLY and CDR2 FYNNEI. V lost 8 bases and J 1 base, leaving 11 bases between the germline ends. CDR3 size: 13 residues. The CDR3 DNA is TGTGCCAGCGTCTCAGGGGATAACTATGGCTACACCTTC. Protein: CASVSGDNYGYTF.

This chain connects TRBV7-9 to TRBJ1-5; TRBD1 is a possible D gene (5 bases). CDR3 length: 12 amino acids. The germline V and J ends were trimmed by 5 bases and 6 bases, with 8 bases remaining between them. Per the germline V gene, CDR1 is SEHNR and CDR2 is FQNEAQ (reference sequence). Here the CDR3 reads CASSAGSQPQHF. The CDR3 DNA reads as TGTGCCAGCAGCGCAGGGAGTCAGCCCCAGCATTTT.

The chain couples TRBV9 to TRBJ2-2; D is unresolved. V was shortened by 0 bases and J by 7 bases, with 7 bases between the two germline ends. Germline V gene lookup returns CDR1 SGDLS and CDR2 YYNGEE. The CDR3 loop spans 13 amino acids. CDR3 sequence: CASSVEFGGELFF. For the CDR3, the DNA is TGTGCCAGCAGCGTAGAATTCGGCGGGGAGCTGTTTTTT.

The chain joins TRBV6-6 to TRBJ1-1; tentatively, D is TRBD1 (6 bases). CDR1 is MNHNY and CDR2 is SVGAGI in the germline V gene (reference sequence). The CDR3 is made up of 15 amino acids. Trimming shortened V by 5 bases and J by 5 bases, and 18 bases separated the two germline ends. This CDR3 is CASSAPKGEGTEAFF. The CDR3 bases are TGTGCCAGCAGTGCCCCGAAGGGGGAAGGAACTGAAGCTTTCTTT.

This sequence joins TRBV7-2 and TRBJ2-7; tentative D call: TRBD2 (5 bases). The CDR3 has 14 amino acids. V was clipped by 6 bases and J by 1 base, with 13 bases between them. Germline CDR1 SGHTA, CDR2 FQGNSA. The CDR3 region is CASRHGGSSYEQYF. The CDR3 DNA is TGTGCCAGCAGGCACGGCGGGTCTTCCTACGAGCAGTACTTC.